This T cell receptor (beta chain) was sequenced during a study of cytomegalovirus exposure and HLA in healthy donors. The PCR employed 60 Vbeta primers together with 13 Jbeta primers. Some clones are missing from TCRdb's copy, which holds only in-frame ones; the method was immunoSEQ multiplex PCR. The sample holds about 180,000 clones, 79% seen once. This CDR3 is 14 amino acids long. V dropped 8 bases and J dropped 8; count of bases not matched to a gene: 12. The germline V gene has CDR1 SEHNR and CDR2 FQNEAQ (reference sequence). The sequence derives from a woman in her thirties or forties in good health and CMV-seronegative. The chain combines TRBV7-9 with TRBJ2-1, with TRBD2 matching over 7 bases. Material: PBMCs. The CDR3 sequence: CASGREALGDEQFF. The CDR3, as DNA: TGTGCCAGCGGACGGGAGGCGCTCGGCGATGAGCAGTTCTTC.